This T cell receptor beta chain was profiled in a study of blood T cell repertoires in COVID-19. The table came from immunoSEQ multiplex PCR; TCRdb's copy has only in-frame clones and leaves some out. The sample has about 190,000 clones, about 81% seen once. From germline, CDR1 is SGHAT and CDR2 FQDESV (reference sequence). CDR3 length: 16 amino acids. V gave up 1 base and J gave up 5 bases; unmatched junction bases: 6. The table lists this clone with a count of one. Recruits, aged roughly 18 to 90 years, lived in 24 US areas. Sequenced input: PBMCs or T cells enriched from blood (not recorded which). This sequence was found in a woman younger than 45 who had recovered from COVID-19. The J gene is TRBJ2-5, the V gene TRBV11-1; 11 bases map to TRBD2. This CDR3 reads CASSLVAGGPGETQYF. In DNA, the CDR3 is TGTGCCAGCAGCTTAGTAGCGGGAGGGCCGGGCGAGACCCAGTACTTC.